This T cell receptor (beta chain) was recovered during a study of shared T cell receptors in the human thymus. CDR3 length: 13 residues. J lost 5 bases, V lost 6 bases, and 3 bases had no gene match. The germline V gene encodes CDR1 MNHEY and CDR2 SMNVEV (reference sequence). Libraries were prepared by immunoSEQ multiplex PCR; TCRdb keeps only in-frame clonotypes and omits some of them. The table lists hundreds of thousands of clones, roughly 88% of them singletons. The same data also went into a second study, on human thymus T cells. That report adds: Usage of V and J genes appeared biased in thymic and blood repertoires.

The chain uses TRBV27 and TRBJ2-5; 10 nucleotides line up with TRBD2. Sequencing used thymocytes. This receptor was taken from a boy in the first two years of life with a congenital heart defect. CDR3 amino acids: CASRLAGNETQYF. CDR3 in DNA: TGTGCCAGCAGACTAGCGGGAAACGAGACCCAGTACTTC.